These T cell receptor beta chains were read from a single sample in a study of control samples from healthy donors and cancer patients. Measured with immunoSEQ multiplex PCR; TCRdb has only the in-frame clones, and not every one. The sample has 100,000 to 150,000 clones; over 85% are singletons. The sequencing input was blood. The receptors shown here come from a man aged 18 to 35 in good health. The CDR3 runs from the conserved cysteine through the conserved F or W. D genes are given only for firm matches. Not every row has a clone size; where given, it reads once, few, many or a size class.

CDR3aa: CASSPGQVLYGYTF
CDR3nt: TGTGCCAGCAGCCCTGGACAGGTTCTTTATGGCTACACCTTC
j_gene: TRBJ1-2
v_gene: TRBV2
len: 14
abundance: once
d_gene: TRBD1

CDR3aa: CAISAGGAQSSYNSPLHF
CDR3nt: TGTGCCATCAGTGCCGGAGGGGCCCAAAGCTCCTATAATTCACCCCTCCACTTT
j_gene: TRBJ1-6
v_gene: TRBV10-3
len: 18
abundance: .
d_gene: .

CDR3aa: CASSPGTSGGHNEQFF
CDR3nt: TGTGCCAGCAGCCCCGGGACTAGCGGGGGACACAATGAGCAGTTCTTC
j_gene: TRBJ2-1
v_gene: TRBV6-4
len: 16
abundance: .
d_gene: TRBD2

CDR3aa: CASSRSHRDSSYEQYF
CDR3nt: TGCGCCAGCAGCCGCTCACACAGGGATAGCTCCTACGAGCAGTACTTC
j_gene: TRBJ2-7
v_gene: TRBV4-1
len: 16
abundance: .
d_gene: .

CDR3aa: CSAAVGEQFF
CDR3nt: TGCAGTGCCGCGGTGGGTGAGCAGTTCTTC
j_gene: TRBJ2-1
v_gene: TRBV20-1
len: 10
abundance: .
d_gene: .

CDR3aa: CASSQDSVRTEAFF
CDR3nt: TGCGCCAGCAGCCAAGACAGCGTTAGGACTGAAGCTTTCTTT
j_gene: TRBJ1-1
v_gene: TRBV4-1
len: 14
abundance: .
d_gene: .

CDR3aa: CASSDPGTHTDTQYF
CDR3nt: TGTGCCAGCAGTGACCCAGGGACGCACACAGATACGCAGTATTTT
j_gene: TRBJ2-3
v_gene: TRBV2
len: 15
abundance: .
d_gene: .

CDR3aa: CASSQETGGLYGYTF
CDR3nt: TGCGCCAGCAGCCAAGAGACAGGGGGCCTCTATGGCTACACCTTC
j_gene: TRBJ1-2
v_gene: TRBV4-1
len: 15
abundance: once
d_gene: TRBD1

CDR3aa: CASSLTLAGGPNTQYF
CDR3nt: TGCGCCAGCAGCTTGACACTAGCGGGGGGGCCAAATACGCAGTATTTT
j_gene: TRBJ2-3
v_gene: TRBV5-1
len: 16
abundance: .
d_gene: TRBD2

CDR3aa: CASSRSSANTGELFF
CDR3nt: TGTGCCAGCAGCAGATCATCCGCGAACACCGGGGAGCTGTTTTTT
j_gene: TRBJ2-2
v_gene: TRBV3-1/TRBV3-2
len: 15
abundance: .
d_gene: .

CDR3aa: CASSPGGSRDTEAFF
CDR3nt: TGCGCCAGCAGCCCCGGGGGATCTCGGGACACTGAAGCTTTCTTT
j_gene: TRBJ1-1
v_gene: TRBV4-1
len: 15
abundance: .
d_gene: .

CDR3aa: CASSTLSGGAWNEQFF
CDR3nt: TGTGCCAGCAGCACCCTTAGCGGGGGGGCTTGGAATGAGCAGTTCTTC
j_gene: TRBJ2-1
v_gene: TRBV9
len: 16
abundance: .
d_gene: TRBD2

CDR3aa: CASSPLHTDTQYF
CDR3nt: TGTGCCAGCAGCCCACTACACACAGATACGCAGTATTTT
j_gene: TRBJ2-3
v_gene: TRBV7-9
len: 13
abundance: .
d_gene: .

CDR3aa: CASSEFMGAMQETQYF
CDR3nt: TGTGCCAGCAGTGAATTTATGGGAGCGATGCAAGAGACCCAGTACTTC
j_gene: TRBJ2-5
v_gene: TRBV6-1
len: 16
abundance: .
d_gene: .

CDR3aa: CASSPVAGNQPQHF
CDR3nt: TGTGCCAGCTCACCAGTGGCAGGTAATCAGCCCCAGCATTTT
j_gene: TRBJ1-5
v_gene: TRBV18
len: 14
abundance: .
d_gene: .

CDR3aa: CASSISGYLTDTQYF
CDR3nt: TGTGCCAGTAGTATTTCGGGGTACCTCACAGATACGCAGTATTTT
j_gene: TRBJ2-3
v_gene: TRBV19
len: 15
abundance: once
d_gene: .

CDR3aa: CASSLLGTADTEAFF
CDR3nt: TGTGCCAGCAGCCTTCTTGGGACGGCAGACACTGAAGCTTTCTTT
j_gene: TRBJ1-1
v_gene: TRBV3-1/TRBV3-2
len: 15
abundance: .
d_gene: .

CDR3aa: CASSLGGGVHNEQFF
CDR3nt: TGCGCCAGCAGCTTGGGTGGGGGGGTCCACAATGAGCAGTTCTTC
j_gene: TRBJ2-1
v_gene: TRBV5-1
len: 15
abundance: .
d_gene: TRBD2

CDR3aa: CASSPPSKTIRQYF
CDR3nt: TGTGCCAGCTCACCACCGTCCAAGACAATAAGACAGTATTTT
j_gene: TRBJ2-3
v_gene: TRBV18
len: 14
abundance: .
d_gene: .

CDR3aa: CASTLALAQTNEQFF
CDR3nt: TGTGCCAGCACCCTAGCACTAGCTCAGACCAATGAGCAGTTCTTC
j_gene: TRBJ2-1
v_gene: TRBV11-2
len: 15
abundance: .
d_gene: .

CDR3aa: CASSHISSYEQYF
CDR3nt: TGTGCCAGCAGCCACATAAGTTCCTACGAGCAGTACTTC
j_gene: TRBJ2-7
v_gene: TRBV3-1/TRBV3-2
len: 13
abundance: .
d_gene: .

CDR3aa: CASSVGGQNYEQYF
CDR3nt: TGTGCCAGCAGCGTAGGGGGACAGAACTACGAGCAGTACTTC
j_gene: TRBJ2-7
v_gene: TRBV9
len: 14
abundance: .
d_gene: TRBD1

CDR3aa: CASSLAGGSGYTF
CDR3nt: TGTGCCAGCAGTTTAGCGGGGGGGTCTGGCTACACCTTC
j_gene: TRBJ1-2
v_gene: TRBV12-3/TRBV12-4
len: 13
abundance: .
d_gene: .

CDR3aa: CAWSGTNLGLPLHF
CDR3nt: TGTGCCTGGAGCGGGACGAATCTGGGGCTACCCCTCCACTTT
j_gene: TRBJ1-6
v_gene: TRBV30
len: 14
abundance: .
d_gene: .

CDR3aa: CASSERLAGGFSTDTQYF
CDR3nt: TGTGCCAGCAGCGAGAGGCTAGCGGGGGGGTTTAGCACAGATACGCAGTATTTT
j_gene: TRBJ2-3
v_gene: TRBV9
len: 18
abundance: .
d_gene: TRBD2

CDR3aa: CASRGRWGGTDTQYF
CDR3nt: TGTGCCAGCAGGGGGCGATGGGGAGGCACAGATACGCAGTATTTT
j_gene: TRBJ2-3
v_gene: TRBV3-1/TRBV3-2
len: 15
abundance: .
d_gene: .

CDR3aa: CASSNPPGEGRETQYF
CDR3nt: TGTGCCAGCAGTAACCCCCCTGGGGAGGGGCGGGAGACCCAGTACTTC
j_gene: TRBJ2-5
v_gene: TRBV2
len: 16
abundance: .
d_gene: TRBD2

CDR3aa: CASSLGRDGIQYF
CDR3nt: TGTGCCAGCAGCCTTGGCCGGGACGGCATTCAGTACTTC
j_gene: TRBJ2-4
v_gene: TRBV3-1/TRBV3-2
len: 13
abundance: .
d_gene: .

CDR3aa: CASSTMGGNNQPQHF
CDR3nt: TGTGCCAGCTCAACTATGGGGGGGAACAATCAGCCCCAGCATTTT
j_gene: TRBJ1-5
v_gene: TRBV18
len: 15
abundance: .
d_gene: .

CDR3aa: CASSEARPGGYTF
CDR3nt: TGTGCCAGCAGTGAAGCGCGCCCGGGAGGCTACACCTTC
j_gene: TRBJ1-2
v_gene: TRBV6-1
len: 13
abundance: .
d_gene: .